The 3 T cell receptor beta chains presented below share a single source sample, sequenced in a study of T cells in Graves' hyperthyroidism and ophthalmopathy. RNA transcripts gave rise to amplified TCR beta CDR3 regions. The TCR CDR3 first-round RT-PCR relied on the HTBI primer set. One entry per CDR3 protein results from TCRdb running MiXCR on the multiplex PCR reads. The sample yields under 700,000 distinct CDR3 sequences, approximately 16% seen once. The specimen sequenced was blood. These receptor sequences come from a woman aged 18-29 years with Graves' hyperthyroidism.

The chain links TRBV20-1 to TRBJ2-5, with D unresolved. Germline V gene sequence: CDR1 DFQATT, CDR2 SNEGSKA (reference sequence). The CDR3 has 14 residues. Trimming cost V 3 bases and J 0 bases, with 11 bases left between them. The CDR3 region has the DNA TGCAGTGCTAGGAATTCCTTTTACCAAGAGACCCAGTACTTC. It is translated as CSARNSFYQETQYF.

The genes are TRBV6-1 and TRBJ1-4; possible D gene TRBD1, 5 bases. The germline V and J ends were trimmed by 2 bases and 8 bases, with 18 bases remaining between them. Germline V CDR1 and CDR2: MNHNS, SASEGT. This CDR3 has 16 amino acids. The CDR3 loop reads CASSEYLGPGGEKLFF. In DNA, the CDR3 is TGTGCCAGCAGTGAATATTTGGGACCCGGAGGAGAAAAACTGTTTTTT.

The gene calls are TRBV3-1 and TRBJ2-3; 8 bases map to TRBD2. The ends lost 1 base at V and 5 bases at J; junction bases unmatched: 5. This CDR3 spans 15 amino acids. The V gene's germline CDR1 is LGHDT and CDR2 YNNKEL (reference sequence). CDR3 loop: CASSQGAGVVDTQYF. In DNA form, the CDR3 reads TGTGCCAGCAGCCAAGGAGCGGGAGTTGTAGATACGCAGTATTTT.